This TCR beta chain is drawn from a study of T cell responses to AZD1222 COVID-19 vaccine. Whole-study findings and limits: Variant regions that are unmutated are reportedly the target of nearly half of spike-specific TCRs. An increase in Spike-specific TCR breadth and depth was observed after two AZD1222 doses.

Repertoires were generated with immunoSEQ multiplex PCR, while TCRdb's copy carries only in-frame clones and drops some. The table shows about 140,000 clones, with more than 90% occurring only once. Germline CDR1 is MNHEY and CDR2 is SMNVEV (reference sequence). V shed 1 base and J shed 4 bases, with 10 bases lying between them. The CDR3 contains 15 residues. A note on this clone: Its antigen remains unidentified.

Sequencing used peripheral blood, obtained on day 0 of AZD1222 vaccination. This sequence was found in an adult in good health. This sequence joins TRBV27 and TRBJ2-2; tentative D call: TRBD2 (5 bases). Here the CDR3 reads CASSLLSGGTGELFF. In DNA, the CDR3 is TGTGCCAGCAGTTTATTGTCAGGAGGCACCGGGGAGCTGTTTTTT.